The clone carrying this T cell receptor beta chain was counted between two and nine times. The antigen is not known. The sample is drawn from a study of OX40 agonist ivuxolimab in advanced cancers. Study-wide findings and caveats: The average count of expanded clones was higher among CD8+ T cells than among CD4+. Among some nonresponders, normalized T-cell clonal expansion was also low. People who partly responded at 0.1-3.0 mg/kg had some of the least clonal expansion seen.

The germline V gene encodes CDR1 MDHEN and CDR2 SYDVKM. V lost 7 bases and J lost 9, with 19 bases in between. The CDR3 length is 14 residues. TCRdb's table, derived via immunoSEQ multiplex PCR, lists solely in-frame clones and lacks some. The sample holds 35,000 or so clones, around 82% seen once. The sample was CD4+ or CD8+ T cells sorted from blood, taken in a trial of the OX40 agonist ivuxolimab. V and J are TRBV28 and TRBJ2-1, with D maybe TRBD1 (6 bases). The TCR sequence derives from an adult with an advanced solid tumor such as melanoma, head and neck, liver or kidney cancer. The chain's CDR3 is CASTLFRDKAEQFF. Written as DNA, the CDR3 is TGTGCCAGCACCCTATTCCGGGACAAAGCTGAGCAGTTCTTC.